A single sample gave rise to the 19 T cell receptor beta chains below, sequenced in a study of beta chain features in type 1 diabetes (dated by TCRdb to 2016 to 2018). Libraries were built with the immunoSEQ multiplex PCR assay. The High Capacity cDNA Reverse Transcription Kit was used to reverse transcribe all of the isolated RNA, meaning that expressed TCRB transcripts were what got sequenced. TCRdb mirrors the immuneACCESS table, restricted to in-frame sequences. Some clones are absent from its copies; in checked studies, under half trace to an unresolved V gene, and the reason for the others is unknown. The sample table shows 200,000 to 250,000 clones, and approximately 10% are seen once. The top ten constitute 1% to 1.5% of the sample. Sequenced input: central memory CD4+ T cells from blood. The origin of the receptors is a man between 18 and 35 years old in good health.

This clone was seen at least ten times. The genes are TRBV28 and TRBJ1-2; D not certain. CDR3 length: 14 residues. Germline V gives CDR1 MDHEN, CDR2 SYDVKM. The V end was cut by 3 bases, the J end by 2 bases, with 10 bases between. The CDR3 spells CASSFFNGNYGYTF. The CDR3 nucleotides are TGTGCCAGCAGTTTTTTTAACGGAAACTATGGCTACACCTTC.

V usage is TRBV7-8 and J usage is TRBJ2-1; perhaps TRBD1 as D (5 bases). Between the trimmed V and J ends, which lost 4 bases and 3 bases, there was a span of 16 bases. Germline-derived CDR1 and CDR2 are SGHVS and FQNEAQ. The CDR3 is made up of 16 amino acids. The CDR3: CASSSGRTPGYNEQFF. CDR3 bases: TGTGCCAGCAGCTCCGGCCGGACACCCGGCTACAATGAGCAGTTCTTC.

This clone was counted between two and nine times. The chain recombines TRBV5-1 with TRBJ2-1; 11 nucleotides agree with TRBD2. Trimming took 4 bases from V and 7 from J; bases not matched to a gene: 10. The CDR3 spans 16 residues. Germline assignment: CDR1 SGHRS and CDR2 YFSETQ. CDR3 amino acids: CASSPPTSGIVNEQFF. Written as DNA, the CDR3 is TGCGCCAGCAGCCCACCGACTAGCGGGATAGTTAATGAGCAGTTCTTC. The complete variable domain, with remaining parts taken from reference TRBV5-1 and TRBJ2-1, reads KAGVTQTPRYLIKTRGQQVTLSCSPISGHRSVSWYQQTPGQGLQFLFEYFSETQRNKGNFPGRFSGRQFSNSRSEMNVSTLELGDSALYLCASSPPTSGIVNEQFFGPGTRLTVL.

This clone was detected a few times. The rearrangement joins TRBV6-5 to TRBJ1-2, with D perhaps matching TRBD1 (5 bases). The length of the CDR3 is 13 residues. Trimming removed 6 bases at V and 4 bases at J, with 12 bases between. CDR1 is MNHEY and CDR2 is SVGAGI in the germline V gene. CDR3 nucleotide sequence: TGTGCCAGCAGGGCGACAGTCGGCTATGGCTACACCTTC. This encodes CASRATVGYGYTF.

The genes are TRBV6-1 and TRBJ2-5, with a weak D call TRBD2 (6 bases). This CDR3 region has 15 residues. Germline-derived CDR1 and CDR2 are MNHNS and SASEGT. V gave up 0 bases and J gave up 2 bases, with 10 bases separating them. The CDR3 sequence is CASSEAGLRQETQYF. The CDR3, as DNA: TGTGCCAGCAGTGAAGCGGGACTTCGACAAGAGACCCAGTACTTC.

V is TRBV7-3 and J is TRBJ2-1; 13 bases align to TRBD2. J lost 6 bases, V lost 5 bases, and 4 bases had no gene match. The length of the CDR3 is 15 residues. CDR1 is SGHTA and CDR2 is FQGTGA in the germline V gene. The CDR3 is CASSQLAGGINEQFF. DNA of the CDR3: TGTGCCAGCAGCCAACTAGCGGGAGGGATCAATGAGCAGTTCTTC.

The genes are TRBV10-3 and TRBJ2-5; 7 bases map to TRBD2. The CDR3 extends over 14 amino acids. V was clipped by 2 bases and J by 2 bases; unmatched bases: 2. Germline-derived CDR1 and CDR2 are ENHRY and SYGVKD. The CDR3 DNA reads TGTGCCATCAGTGAGACTAGCGCGCAAGAGACCCAGTACTTC. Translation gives CAISETSAQETQYF.

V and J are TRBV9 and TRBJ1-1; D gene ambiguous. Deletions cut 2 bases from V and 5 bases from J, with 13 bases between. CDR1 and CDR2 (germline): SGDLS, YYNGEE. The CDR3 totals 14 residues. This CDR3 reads CASSVTPQETEAFF. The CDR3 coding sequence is TGTGCCAGCAGCGTCACACCGCAAGAGACTGAAGCTTTCTTT.

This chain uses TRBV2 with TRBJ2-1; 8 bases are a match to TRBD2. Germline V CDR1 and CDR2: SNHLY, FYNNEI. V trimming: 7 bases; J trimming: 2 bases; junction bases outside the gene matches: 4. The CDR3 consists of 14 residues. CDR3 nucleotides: TGTGCCAGCACTAAGCGGGAGACCTACAATGAGCAGTTCTTC. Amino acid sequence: CASTKRETYNEQFF.

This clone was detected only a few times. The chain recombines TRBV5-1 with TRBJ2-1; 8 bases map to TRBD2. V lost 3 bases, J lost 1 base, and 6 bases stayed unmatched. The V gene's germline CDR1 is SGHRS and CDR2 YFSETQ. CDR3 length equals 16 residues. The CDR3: CASSSFSGTSYNEQFF. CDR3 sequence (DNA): TGCGCCAGCAGCTCGTTTAGCGGGACTTCCTACAATGAGCAGTTCTTC.

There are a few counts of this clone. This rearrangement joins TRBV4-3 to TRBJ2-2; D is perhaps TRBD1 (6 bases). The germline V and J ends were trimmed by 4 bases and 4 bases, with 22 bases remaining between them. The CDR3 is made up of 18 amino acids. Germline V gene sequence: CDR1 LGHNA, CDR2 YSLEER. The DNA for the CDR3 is TGCGCCAGCAGCCCGGTCCCTTTTAAGGGGGTCGGCACCGGGGAGCTGTTTTTT. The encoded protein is CASSPVPFKGVGTGELFF.

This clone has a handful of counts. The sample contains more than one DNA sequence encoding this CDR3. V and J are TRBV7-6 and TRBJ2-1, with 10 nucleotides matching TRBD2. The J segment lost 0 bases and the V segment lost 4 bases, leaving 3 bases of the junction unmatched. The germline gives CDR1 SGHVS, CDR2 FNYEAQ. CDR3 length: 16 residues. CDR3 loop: CASSSPSGSSYNEQFF. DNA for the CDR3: TGTGCCAGCAGCTCTCCTAGCGGGAGCTCCTACAATGAGCAGTTCTTC.

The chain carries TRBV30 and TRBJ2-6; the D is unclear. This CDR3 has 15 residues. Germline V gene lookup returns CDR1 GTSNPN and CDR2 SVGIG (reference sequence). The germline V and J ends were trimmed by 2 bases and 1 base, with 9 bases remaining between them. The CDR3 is CAWSRTVSGANVLTF. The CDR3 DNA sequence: TGTGCCTGGAGTCGGACGGTTTCTGGGGCCAACGTCCTGACTTTC. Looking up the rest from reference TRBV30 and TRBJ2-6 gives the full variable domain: SQTIHQWPATLVQPVGSPLSLECTVEGTSNPNLYWYRQAAGRGLQLLFYSVGIGQISSEVPQNLSASRPQDRQFILSSKKLLLSDSGFYLCAWSRTVSGANVLTFGAGSRLTVL.

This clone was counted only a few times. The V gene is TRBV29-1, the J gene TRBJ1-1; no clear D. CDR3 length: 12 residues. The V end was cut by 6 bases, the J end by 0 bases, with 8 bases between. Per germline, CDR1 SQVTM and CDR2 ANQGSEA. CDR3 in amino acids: CSVWSLNTEAFF. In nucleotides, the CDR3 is TGCAGCGTGTGGTCACTGAACACTGAAGCTTTCTTT.

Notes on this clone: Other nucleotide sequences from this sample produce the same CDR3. This CDR3 is CSASFRDGYTF. In DNA form, the CDR3 reads TGCAGTGCTAGTTTCCGGGATGGCTACACCTTC. The J gene is TRBJ1-2, the V gene TRBV20-1, with no clear D. V was trimmed by 3 bases and J by 6 bases, leaving 8 bases between them. The CDR3 is made up of 11 amino acids. The V gene's germline CDR1 is DFQATT and CDR2 SNEGSKA (reference sequence).

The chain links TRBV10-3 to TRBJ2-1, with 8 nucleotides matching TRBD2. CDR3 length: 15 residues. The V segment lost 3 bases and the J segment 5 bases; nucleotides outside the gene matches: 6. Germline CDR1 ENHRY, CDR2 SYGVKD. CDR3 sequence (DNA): TGTGCCATCAGTGAAGGACTAGCCCAAAACAATGAGCAGTTCTTC. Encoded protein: CAISEGLAQNNEQFF.

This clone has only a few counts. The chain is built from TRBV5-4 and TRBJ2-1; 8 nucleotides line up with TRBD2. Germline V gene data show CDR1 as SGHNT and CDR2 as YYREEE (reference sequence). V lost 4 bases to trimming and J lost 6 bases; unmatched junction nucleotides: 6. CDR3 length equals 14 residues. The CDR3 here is CASSRWTSSNEQFF. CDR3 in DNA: TGTGCCAGCAGCCGTTGGACTAGCAGCAATGAGCAGTTCTTC. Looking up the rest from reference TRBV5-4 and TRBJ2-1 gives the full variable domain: ETGVTQSPTHLIKTRGQQVTLRCSSQSGHNTVSWYQQALGQGPQFIFQYYREEENGRGNFPPRFSGLQFPNYSSELNVNALELDDSALYLCASSRWTSSNEQFFGPGTRLTVL.

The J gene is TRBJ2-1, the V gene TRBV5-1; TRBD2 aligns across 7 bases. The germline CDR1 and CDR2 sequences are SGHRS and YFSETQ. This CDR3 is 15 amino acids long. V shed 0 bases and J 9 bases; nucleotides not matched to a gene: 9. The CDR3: CASSLGASGGGEQFF. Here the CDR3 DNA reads TGCGCCAGCAGCTTGGGGGCTAGCGGCGGCGGTGAGCAGTTCTTC.

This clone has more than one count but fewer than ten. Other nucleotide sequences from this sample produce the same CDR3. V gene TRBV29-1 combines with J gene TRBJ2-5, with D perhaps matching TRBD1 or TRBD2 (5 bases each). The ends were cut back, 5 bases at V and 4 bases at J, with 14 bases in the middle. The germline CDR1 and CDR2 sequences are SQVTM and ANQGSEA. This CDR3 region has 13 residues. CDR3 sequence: CSVRPGAGETQYF. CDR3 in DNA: TGCAGCGTTCGGCCCGGGGCGGGAGAGACCCAGTACTTC.